The present TCR beta chain was sequenced within a study of T cell repertoires in cytomegalovirus infection. Notes on this clonotype: Its specificity is not known.

TCRdb called the reads again in MiXCR, with one record for every CDR3 protein. The sample lists some 920,000 distinct CDR3 sequences; 30% to 40% were seen once. Germline CDR1 is MNHEY and CDR2 is SMNVEV (reference sequence). The CDR3 length is 14 residues. The ends were cut back, 5 bases at V and 5 bases at J, with 15 bases in the middle. The sample consisted of cultured CD8+ T cells from PBMCs, taken from culture after CMV antigen stimulation. The genes are TRBV27 and TRBJ1-1; D not certain. The clonotype originates from a human donor in good health (CMV status not recorded). Some clones in this sample may be carry-over from other donors' samples. Written as DNA, the CDR3 is TGTGCCAGCAGTATGGACTTGTCGGAAACTGAAGCTTTCTTT. Amino acids: CASSMDLSETEAFF.